This passage covers 10 T cell receptor beta chains from one sample sequenced in a study of blood T cell repertoires in COVID-19. Sequencing was performed with immunoSEQ multiplex PCR; in TCRdb, only in-frame clones are kept and a portion is missing. The sample comprises fewer than 250,000 clones, 86% of which are singletons, and 1.5% to 2% rests with the top ten. Sample: peripheral blood. The receptors shown here come from a woman aged 55-69 years who had recovered from COVID-19.

The V gene is TRBV27, the J gene TRBJ2-5; TRBD1 matches 7 bases. V was pared by 6 bases and J by 2 bases, with 3 bases of the junction left unmatched. Germline lookup yields CDR1 MNHEY and CDR2 SMNVEV (reference sequence). There are 13 residues in the CDR3. CDR3 sequence (DNA): TGTGCCAGCAGCCTGGGACAGCAAGAGACCCAGTACTTC. Translating gives CASSLGQQETQYF.

CDR3 bases: TGTGCCAGCAGCTTACTGTCAGGGACAAGTCAGCCCCAGCATTTT. It is translated as CASSLLSGTSQPQHF. V is TRBV7-2 and J is TRBJ1-5; weak D call: TRBD1 (6 bases). The V gene lost 2 bases and the J gene lost 6 bases, with 14 bases spanning the gap. Germline V gene lookup returns CDR1 SGHTA and CDR2 FQGNSA. The CDR3 has 15 amino acids.

CDR3 DNA: TGTGCCAGCAGTTACTTGGGACAGGGGTACGAGCAGTACTTC. It translates to CASSYLGQGYEQYF. The rearrangement links TRBV6-2 or TRBV6-3 to TRBJ2-7, with 10 nucleotides matching TRBD1. There are 14 residues in the CDR3. CDR1 is MNHEY and CDR2 is SVGEGT in the germline V gene. With V trimmed by 1 base and J by 4 bases, 1 base remained unmatched.

This clone was seen a few times. V is TRBV7-3 and J is TRBJ2-7, with a tentative D call TRBD1 (6 bases). The V and J ends lost 1 base and 3 bases respectively, with 13 bases between them. CDR3 size: 15 residues. Germline values: CDR1 SGHTA, CDR2 FQGTGA. CDR3 protein: CASSLSSGGSYEQYF. CDR3 coding DNA: TGTGCCAGCAGCTTAAGTTCTGGGGGCAGCTACGAGCAGTACTTC.

The rearrangement joins TRBV19 to TRBJ1-5, with 8 bases identical to TRBD1. CDR3 size: 16 residues. Looked up from germline, CDR1 is LNHDA and CDR2 is SQIVND (reference sequence). V shed 6 bases and J 4 bases; nucleotides not matched to a gene: 11. This chain's CDR3 is CASRTVWTGTNQPQHF. CDR3 bases: TGTGCCAGTAGGACCGTCTGGACAGGGACGAATCAGCCCCAGCATTTT.

The chain employs TRBV24-1 and TRBJ2-7, with a weak D call TRBD1 (5 bases). The CDR3 has 13 residues. The ends were cut back, 12 bases at V and 5 bases at J, with 19 bases in the middle. From germline, CDR1 is KGHDR and CDR2 SFDVKD. CDR3 protein: CASLVRGSHEQYF. The CDR3 coding sequence is TGTGCCTCCCTAGTAAGGGGAAGCCACGAGCAGTACTTC.

Notes on this clone: This CDR3 is also generated by other DNA sequences in the sample. The chain combines TRBV5-1 with TRBJ1-2, with D hard to call. The CDR3 length is 13 residues. The germline CDR1 and CDR2 sequences are SGHRS and YFSETQ. V was pared by 4 bases and J by 4 bases, with 11 bases between. CDR3 DNA: TGCGCCAGCAGCCTGGATGGAGCCTATGGCTACACCTTC. It specifies CASSLDGAYGYTF.

This chain connects TRBV3-1 (or the pseudogene TRBV3-2) to TRBJ1-2; D unclear. Trimming took 5 bases from V and 4 from J, leaving 8 bases between them. Germline assignment: CDR1 LGHDT and CDR2 YNNKEL (reference sequence). CDR3 length: 12 residues. The CDR3 DNA sequence: TGTGCCAGCAGCGCACACGTCTATGGCTACACCTTC. Translating gives CASSAHVYGYTF.

V gene TRBV4-1 combines with J gene TRBJ1-5; D is unresolved. V was shortened by 1 base and J by 6 bases, with 13 bases between the two germline ends. Germline lookup yields CDR1 MGHRA and CDR2 YSYEKL. CDR3 length: 15 residues. DNA of the CDR3: TGCGCCAGCAGCCAAGGTTTGAATACGGTTCAGCCCCAGCATTTT. Protein sequence: CASSQGLNTVQPQHF.

In regard to this clone: The same CDR3 also results from other DNA sequences found in this sample. V and J are TRBV9 and TRBJ1-2, with 11 bases that match TRBD1. The germline CDR1 and CDR2 sequences are SGDLS and YYNGEE. CDR3 length: 14 residues. J was trimmed by 5 bases and V by 3 bases; bases with no gene match: 3. CDR3 region: CASSAGQGAYGYTF. In DNA form, the CDR3 reads TGTGCCAGCAGCGCAGGACAGGGGGCATATGGCTACACCTTC.